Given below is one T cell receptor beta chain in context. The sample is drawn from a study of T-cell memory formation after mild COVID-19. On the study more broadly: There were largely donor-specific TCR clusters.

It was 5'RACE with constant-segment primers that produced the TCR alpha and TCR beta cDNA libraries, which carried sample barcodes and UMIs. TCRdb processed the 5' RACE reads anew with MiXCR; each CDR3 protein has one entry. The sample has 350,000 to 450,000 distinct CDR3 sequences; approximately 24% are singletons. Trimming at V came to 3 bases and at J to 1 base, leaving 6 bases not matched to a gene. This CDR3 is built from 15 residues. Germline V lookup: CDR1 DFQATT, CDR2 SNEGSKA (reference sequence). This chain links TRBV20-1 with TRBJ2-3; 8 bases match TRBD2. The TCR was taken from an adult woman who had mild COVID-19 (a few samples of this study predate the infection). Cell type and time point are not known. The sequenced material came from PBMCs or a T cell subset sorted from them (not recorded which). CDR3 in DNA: TGCAGTGCTAGTTTGGTGCGGGGGGGCACAGATACGCAGTATTTT. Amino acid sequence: CSASLVRGGTDTQYF.